This T cell receptor beta chain comes out of a study of blood T cell repertoires in COVID-19. Study background: Sites in the United States, Italy and Spain provided acute and convalescent COVID-19 samples. Sources were T cells, B-cell-depleted T cells, or PBMCs; the material itself was cDNA or gDNA.

This table comes from immunoSEQ multiplex PCR, and its TCRdb copy is limited to in-frame clones, with some not included. The sample yields a few hundred thousand clones, about 91% seen once. V was pared by 5 bases and J by 1 base, with 14 bases between. The germline V gene has CDR1 MNHNY and CDR2 SVGAGI (reference sequence). The CDR3 extends over 15 amino acids. This TCR came from a woman in her forties or fifties with COVID-19, enrolled during active disease. The source material was peripheral blood. The V call is TRBV6-6, the J call TRBJ1-2; possibly TRBD1 for D (5 bases). CDR3 in amino acids: CASSGDRAHNYGYTF. CDR3 DNA sequence: TGTGCCAGCAGTGGAGACAGAGCCCATAACTATGGCTACACCTTC.